This TCR beta chain was retrieved from a study of blood T cell repertoires in COVID-19. The CDR3 length is 19 residues. Trimming cost V 10 bases and J 2 bases; bases outside gene matches: 20. The germline V gene has CDR1 SNHLY and CDR2 FYNNEI. In the authors' methods: Amplification from reference gene primers served as the basis for estimated nucleated cell counts. Assay: immunoSEQ multiplex PCR; the TCRdb copy retains only in-frame clones and omits some. The V and J calls and clone size were taken over from that table, and D and trimming were inferred from the DNA. The table shows 200,000 to 300,000 clones, with about 91% occurring only once.

What was sequenced was PBMCs or T cells enriched from blood (not recorded which). The chain couples TRBV2 to TRBJ2-3, with TRBD2 matching 11 bases. This receptor was taken from a woman between 40 and 55 years old with acute COVID-19. The CDR3 coding sequence is TGTGCCACCTCGCAGCCCCAGGAGACTAGCGGGATTTACACAGATACGCAGTATTTT. Translating gives CATSQPQETSGIYTDTQYF.